This T cell receptor beta chain originates from a study of shared clonotypes between healthy human individuals. Germline-derived CDR1 and CDR2 are LNHDA and SQIVND (reference sequence). This CDR3 comprises 14 residues. J gave up 4 bases and V 5 bases, and 5 bases lay outside the gene matches. Genomic DNA of each subset was evenly split across several immunoSEQ plates. Profiling relied on immunoSEQ multiplex PCR, and the TCRdb table lists in-frame clones only, not all of them. The table lists about 660,000 clones, about 74% of them singletons. The sequenced sample was memory CD4+ T cells sorted from blood. Subset given: CD45RA-negative fraction. This TCR came from a woman younger than 45 in good health. The chain carries TRBV19 and TRBJ2-1, with 7 bases lining up with TRBD2. The DNA for the CDR3 is TGTGCCAGTAGTTACGGGACTACTTACAATGAGCAGTTCTTC. Amino acid sequence: CASSYGTTYNEQFF.